This T cell receptor (beta chain) was captured in a study of blood T cell repertoires in COVID-19. Germline loops: CDR1 MNHNY, CDR2 SVGAGI (reference sequence). The trim removed 5 bases at V and 1 base at J, leaving 12 bases unmatched. The CDR3 has 18 residues. Original processing methods: By means of reference gene primer amplification, nucleated cell counts were estimated. Produced via immunoSEQ multiplex PCR; TCRdb's table is partial and in-frame only. V, J and clone size are taken as reported in that table, and D and trimming were inferred from the DNA itself. The table records hundreds of thousands of clones, about nine tenths of them present only once.

This chain connects TRBV6-6 to TRBJ1-5, with 9 bases matching TRBD1. The receptor was isolated from a woman in her 30s with COVID-19, enrolled during active disease. Sequencing was performed on peripheral blood. The CDR3 region has the DNA TGTGCCAGCAGTCGACGAAACAACAGGGGGCTGAGCAATCAGCCCCAGCATTTT. Protein product: CASSRRNNRGLSNQPQHF.